This T cell receptor beta chain derives from a study of cytomegalovirus exposure and HLA in healthy donors (dated 2017 in TCRdb). At the level of the whole study: In an earlier analysis of under 750 of the donors, 250 to 300 Gb of sequence data and some 120 million unique TCR beta sequences from about 190 million T cells were reported. Approximately 300 gigabases of sequencing data and 80 million or so unique TCR sequences were included in an early release covering about 700 HLA-typed donors. An earlier analysis of fewer than 750 of the donors used high-throughput TCR beta sequencing to judge whether each TCR beta V gene segment behaved as functional or pseudogenic. In a later genetic analysis, genome-wide SNP genotypes for 398 of the 666 donors were used, and that subset was treated as a discovery cohort. The genetic ancestry cluster associated with self-reported Caucasian donors included roughly 84% of the 398 genotyped donors. The study profiled the T cell repertoires of 550 to 700 subjects by immunosequencing and related them to cytomegalovirus serostatus. A separate validation cohort of 100 to 150 different subjects was used in addition to the roughly 720-subject first cohort. Typing coverage varied by locus: roughly 629-640 donors for A, B, C, DRB1 and DQB1; approximately 520 for DQA1; over 600 for DPA1; around 450 for DPB1. The study aimed to test whether cataloging public T cell receptors could reveal signatures of past pathogen exposure. The later analysis used no new phenotypic data to find candidate immune exposures, relying instead on TCR beta sequences and their occurrence across donors. High-throughput TCR immunosequencing, statistical association of individual TCRs with disease status, and machine learning were combined to predict cytomegalovirus infection status. Among roughly 400 genotyped donors of the cohort, an average of around 240,000 unique TCR beta nucleotide sequences were sequenced per donor, roughly 20% of them non-productive. To study patterns of TCR occurrence, a later analysis re-analyzed previously published TCR beta repertoires from hundreds of donors and added high-resolution HLA genotyping. Donor age, sex, ethnicity and CMV serostatus were collected together with the repertoire data. HLA typing covered class I and class II loci at four-digit resolution. Every discovery cohort repertoire had been produced on one sequencing platform. A handful of DR-DQ haplotypes were handled as single units for association and clustering because linkage in the cohort was strong.

CDR1 and CDR2, per the germline V gene, are SGHRS and YFSETQ. Measured from the cysteine to the phenylalanine, the CDR3 is 15 residues long. Only the CDR3 DNA is retained, 45 bases long and in frame from the first base. A distance of 15 bases separates the germline ends of V and J, which lose 4 bases and 4 bases respectively. As for this clone: Its antigen target is currently unknown. No base quality information exists; no much larger clone differs at one position.

What the research found in general, with its limitations: A later analysis reported that several top co-occurrence clusters appeared linked to parvovirus B19, influenza, CMV and Epstein-Barr virus. Over 15 rarely observed V segments, including chromosome 9 orphons, were excluded from the earlier analysis of some 590 of the donors because counts were too low. In a later genetic analysis, fewer N-insertions in productive TCRs were reported among donors in an Asian-associated ancestry cluster than the roughly 700-donor mean. CMV serostatus was the only immune exposure information available for the cohort. Most TCR sequences were observed very rarely across donors, whereas some public TCRs were present in many individuals. In the study, around 150 TCR beta chains were listed as associated with cytomegalovirus. An association between a missense DCLRE1C variant and V-gene and J-gene trimming of TCR beta chains was found in a later genetic analysis and replicated in an independent cohort. A later analysis found that TCR association rates varied across HLA loci, with DRB1 alleles showing the most associated TCRs and HLA-C alleles the fewest. The authors suggested that the approach could potentially be generalized to other disease states and immunological phenotypes. A further reported finding was that TCR beta sequences accurately predicted the HLA-A and HLA-B alleles for most subjects in the first cohort. When HLA alleles, especially DR and DQ, strongly co-occurred, attributing TCR associations to individual alleles was difficult. Some IMGT-functional V segments, including TRBV6-2 and TRBV6-3, could not be told apart with the 87-base-pair reads, so those segments were excluded. The classifier was reported to diagnose cytomegalovirus status with high specificity and sensitivity in both the original cohort and the validation cohort. A cluster of highly shared sequence variants was judged likely to be a technical artifact of the sequencing pipeline. Correlated functional status among segregating V segments might be attributable to linkage disequilibrium, but an unknown experimental factor could not be ruled out. Compared with equally common non-associated chains, HLA-associated TCR beta chains in a later analysis were more clonally expanded and had lower generation probabilities. In vitro tests confirmed that a few of the cytomegalovirus-associated TCR beta chains recognize cytomegalovirus antigens. Broadly in line with IMGT annotations, most TCR beta V segments showed up in productive rearrangements about 87% or about 30% of the time in an earlier analysis of several hundred of the donors. Because HLA typing was unavailable for some donors at each locus, only the typed subset was used in association tests. At a false discovery rate of 0.05, a later analysis linked fewer than 20,000 TCR beta sequences to specific HLA alleles. According to a later analysis, most CMV-associated TCR beta chains appeared to be HLA-restricted, and the HLA associations seemed to be driven largely by CMV exposure. Presence/absence analyses assumed roughly uniform sequencing depth across donors, an assumption that may not hold. This cohort had only TCR beta chains sequenced, and the lack of alpha or paired-chain data limited which features could be detected.

The cohort consisted of 650 to 850 healthy bone marrow donors. Cohort members were all nominally healthy when sampled, although unrecorded immune exposures were likely present. The donor tested CMV seronegative, placing the donor among the 350 or so seronegative members of the cohort. A peripheral blood sample was provided by each donor, and peripheral blood mononuclear cells were used for TCR beta sequencing. The Qiagen DNeasy Blood Extraction Kit was used to extract genomic DNA from the blood cell samples. Libraries were built with the immunoSEQ multiplex PCR assay. For the multiplex PCR, a mixture combining 60 forward primers for TCR Vbeta segments and 13 reverse primers for TCR Jbeta segments was used. A multiplex PCR assay on genomic DNA amplified the CDR3 region of rearranged TCR beta genes. The Illumina HiSeq System was used to sequence the amplified TCR beta libraries as 87-base-pair reads. Per the authors' processing: Across the 670 or so repertoires, a later analysis counted roughly 77 million unique TCR beta chains, 8.5 million to 12 million of which were shared by at least two donors. Raw reads were error-corrected and collapsed into unique sequences with a nearest-neighbor algorithm that merged closely related sequences to remove PCR and sequencing errors. CDR3 sequences were aligned to IMGT reference sequences to assign V, D and J gene segments. For a sequence to be retained, at least a six-nucleotide match to both a V gene segment and a J gene segment was required. A rearrangement counted as productive if the CDR3 had no stop codons and remained in frame with V and J, and every other rearrangement counted as non-productive. Following IMGT convention, CDR3 was defined as the stretch from the second conserved V-encoded cysteine up to the conserved J-encoded phenylalanine. In an earlier analysis of around 600 of the donors, sequences lacking an unambiguous match to a single V gene segment were excluded. In an earlier analysis of a few hundred of the donors, V segments were called functional above 56.7% productive rearrangements and were called segregating when the between-donor standard deviation exceeded 5%. A statistical classification framework was built to diagnose cytomegalovirus status from the catalog of TCR beta chain sequences. V and J gene assignment, in a later analysis, came from comparing TCR nucleotide sequences with IMGT/GENE-DB human TR gene sequences. A later analysis assigned CDR3 sequences and most-parsimonious VDJ recombination scenarios with the TCRdist pipeline. A later analysis defined each TCR beta chain by its CDR3 amino acid sequence plus V-gene family, and excluded reads lacking a unique V-gene family. To address suspected cross-contamination and a sequencing artifact, a later analysis removed around 600 highly shared, low-generation-probability nucleotide sequences. For each public chain, a later analysis derived a clonal expansion index from normalized ranks of inferred template counts within each repertoire. A later analysis computed generation probabilities with a VDJ recombination model fitted to out-of-frame rearrangements, and checked the results against IGoR. Hypergeometric tests were used in a later analysis to score TCR-TCR, TCR-HLA and TCR-CMV co-occurrence, with a repertoire-size bias correction applied to the TCR pairs. False discovery rates were estimated in a later analysis by permuting HLA or CMV assignments 20 times. In a later analysis, co-occurring TCRs were grouped using DBSCAN, with TCRdist sequence similarity added in when clustering inside HLA-allele-positive subsets. Co-occurrence clustering excluded repertoires with fewer than 30,000 or more than 120,000 public chains, plus five with anomalous nucleotide sharing. In its TCRdb copy, this immuneACCESS table keeps in-frame sequences only and misses some clones. Where compared with another copy, unresolved V genes explain less than half of these, and the others have no known cause. V and J calls and clone size are those listed in that table; D and trimming were worked out from the DNA. The sample table shows 160,000 or so clones, and roughly 81% are seen once. The biggest ten clones account for 2% to 2.5% of the sample.

Sequencing input: PBMCs. This receptor was obtained from a woman aged 18-29 years in good health and CMV-seronegative. The chain couples TRBV5-1 to TRBJ1-5; the D region possibly corresponds to TRBD1 (6 bases align). For the CDR3, the sequence is CASSQGTERNQPQHF. The nucleotide sequence is TGCGCCAGCAGCCAGGGGACGGAAAGAAATCAGCCCCAGCATTTT.